The 10 T cell receptor beta chains below come from one sample, sequenced in a study of blood T cell repertoires in COVID-19. The method was immunoSEQ multiplex PCR; TCRdb's version includes in-frame clones alone and lacks a portion of them. This sample has about 140,000 clones, with about 86% found just once. Source material: peripheral blood. Receptors were obtained from a woman between 55 and 75 years old with acute or convalescent COVID-19.

The DNA of the CDR3 is TGTGCCAGCAGCCAGTTCACAGGGAACACCGGGGAGCTGTTTTTT. As protein: CASSQFTGNTGELFF. J is TRBJ2-2 and V is TRBV7-6; D possibly corresponds to TRBD1 (5 bases). The CDR3 length is 15 residues. CDR1 and CDR2 from the germline V gene are SGHVS and FNYEAQ. The V end lost 5 bases, the J end lost 1 base, and 11 bases lay between the germline ends. Drawing the rest from reference TRBV7-6 and TRBJ2-2, the complete variable domain is GAGVSQSPRYKVTKRGQDVALRCDPISGHVSLYWYRQALGQGPEFLTYFNYEAQQDKSGLPNDRFSAERPEGSISTLTIQRTEQRDSAMYRCASSQFTGNTGELFFGEGSRLTVL.

This clone has a handful of counts. The chain joins TRBV19 to TRBJ1-1, with TRBD1 matching 7 bases. In germline, CDR1 is LNHDA, CDR2 SQIVND (reference sequence). V shed 5 bases and J 1 base; nucleotides not matched to a gene: 4. CDR3 length equals 14 residues. CDR3 residues: CASSSQGRNTEAFF. The CDR3 DNA reads as TGTGCCAGTAGTTCACAGGGGAGGAACACTGAAGCTTTCTTT.

The chain links TRBV7-3 to TRBJ2-5; TRBD1 might be the D (5 bases). Germline-derived CDR1 and CDR2 are SGHTA and FQGTGA. With 6 bases removed from V and 5 bases from J, the gap between germline ends came to 19 bases. This CDR3 contains 15 residues. The CDR3 DNA sequence: TGTGCCAGCAGTCCAGGGTCTCCCAGATGGGAGACCCAGTACTTC. Protein sequence: CASSPGSPRWETQYF.

This clone was recorded a few times. The rearrangement uses TRBV7-8 and TRBJ1-1; D is unclear. Germline lookup yields CDR1 SGHVS and CDR2 FQNEAQ. The CDR3 runs 15 residues. Deletions cut 4 bases from V and 1 base from J, with 13 bases between. CDR3 in amino acids: CASSSRGRANTEAFF. For the CDR3, the DNA is TGTGCCAGCAGCTCGCGTGGGAGGGCGAACACTGAAGCTTTCTTT.

DNA of the CDR3: TGCGCCAGCAGCTTGATGAGCGGGGCGAACACCGGGGAGCTGTTTTTT. Its translation: CASSLMSGANTGELFF. The chain has TRBV5-1 and TRBJ2-2; 7 positions match TRBD2. CDR3 length equals 16 residues. Unmatched junction bases numbered 3, after V lost 1 base and J lost 0 bases. Germline-derived CDR1 and CDR2 are SGHRS and YFSETQ.

The gene calls are TRBV4-1 and TRBJ2-3; 9 bases match TRBD1. The CDR3 contains 17 residues. Germline V gene data show CDR1 as MGHRA and CDR2 as YSYEKL. Losses at the gene ends were 0 bases for V and 5 bases for J; bases not matched to a gene: 9. The CDR3 DNA reads TGCGCCAGCAGCCAAGATGTTAACAGGGGGCTAAAAGATACGCAGTATTTT. Residues: CASSQDVNRGLKDTQYF.

The chain couples TRBV24-1 to TRBJ2-2, with 9 bases aligning to TRBD1. Germline V gives CDR1 KGHDR, CDR2 SFDVKD. With 3 bases clipped from V and 4 bases from J, the junction kept 5 bases outside the gene matches. The CDR3 contains 16 residues. For the CDR3, the DNA is TGTGCCACCAGTGATCCGGACAGGGGTGGCACCGGGGAGCTGTTTTTT. Residues: CATSDPDRGGTGELFF.

The V gene is TRBV6-1, the J gene TRBJ2-5; weak D call: TRBD1 (5 bases). The CDR3 spans 15 residues. The V gene lost 2 bases and the J gene lost 3 bases, with 13 bases spanning the gap. CDR1 is MNHNS, CDR2 SASEGT, per germline. CDR3 nucleotide sequence: TGTGCCAGCAGTGAACGGTCTCGCAGGGAAGAGACCCAGTACTTC. Translated, it gives CASSERSRREETQYF.

This clone was recorded once. The rearrangement uses TRBV5-4 and TRBJ2-1, with a weak D call TRBD2 (5 bases). Per germline, CDR1 SGHNT and CDR2 YYREEE (reference sequence). V gave up 0 bases and J gave up 6 bases, with 10 bases separating them. CDR3 length: 14 amino acids. The CDR3 DNA sequence: TGTGCCAGCAGCTTGGTGGAACTAGTCAATGAGCAGTTCTTC. Amino acids: CASSLVELVNEQFF.

This chain links TRBV15 with TRBJ2-1; TRBD2 matches at 7 bases. Germline CDR1 LNHNV, CDR2 YYDKDF (reference sequence). The CDR3 spans 12 residues. J gave up 3 bases and V 8 bases, and 1 base lay outside the gene matches. Here the CDR3 DNA reads TGTGCCACCTCTAGCGGCTACAATGAGCAGTTCTTC. It yields the protein CATSSGYNEQFF.